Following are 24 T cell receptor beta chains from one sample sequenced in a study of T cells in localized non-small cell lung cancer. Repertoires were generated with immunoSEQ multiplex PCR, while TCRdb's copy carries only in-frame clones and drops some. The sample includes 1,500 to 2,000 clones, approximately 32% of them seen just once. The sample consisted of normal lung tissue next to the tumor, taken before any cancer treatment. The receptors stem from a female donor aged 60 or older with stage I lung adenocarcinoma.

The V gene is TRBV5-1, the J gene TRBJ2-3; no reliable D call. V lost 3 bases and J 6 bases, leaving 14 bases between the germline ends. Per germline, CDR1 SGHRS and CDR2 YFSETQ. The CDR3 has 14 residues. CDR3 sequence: CASSSNPILDTQYF. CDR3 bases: TGCGCCAGCAGCTCGAACCCAATCCTGGATACGCAGTATTTT.

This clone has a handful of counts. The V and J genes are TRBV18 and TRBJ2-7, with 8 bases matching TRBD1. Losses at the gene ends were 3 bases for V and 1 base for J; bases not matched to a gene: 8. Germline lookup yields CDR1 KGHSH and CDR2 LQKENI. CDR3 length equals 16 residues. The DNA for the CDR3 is TGTGCCAGCTCACCTATCCCCGGGACAGGATCCTACGAGCAGTACTTC. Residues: CASSPIPGTGSYEQYF.

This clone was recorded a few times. CDR3 nucleotides: TGTGCCAGCACGGAGGGTCCCACCGGGGAGCTGTTTTTT. Encoded protein: CASTEGPTGELFF. This sequence joins TRBV6-8 and TRBJ2-2, with D maybe TRBD2 (6 bases). V lost 7 bases to trimming and J lost 4 bases, with 10 bases between them. The germline V gene encodes CDR1 MNHGY and CDR2 SAAAGT. The CDR3 totals 13 residues.

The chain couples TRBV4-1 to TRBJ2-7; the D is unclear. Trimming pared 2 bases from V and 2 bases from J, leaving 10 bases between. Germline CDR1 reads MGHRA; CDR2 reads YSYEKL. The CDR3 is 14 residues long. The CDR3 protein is CASSQLLGPYEQYF. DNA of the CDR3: TGCGCCAGCAGCCAACTCTTAGGACCCTACGAGCAGTACTTC.

The CDR3 bases are TGTGCCAGCAGTTATTATCAGGGAAGGACTGAAGCTTTCTTT. Protein: CASSYYQGRTEAFF. The chain recombines TRBV6-8 with TRBJ1-1, with D tentatively TRBD1 (5 bases). CDR1 and CDR2 from the germline V gene are MNHGY and SAAAGT. The CDR3 covers 14 residues. Trimming took off 3 bases at V and 5 bases at J, with 13 bases between the two ends.

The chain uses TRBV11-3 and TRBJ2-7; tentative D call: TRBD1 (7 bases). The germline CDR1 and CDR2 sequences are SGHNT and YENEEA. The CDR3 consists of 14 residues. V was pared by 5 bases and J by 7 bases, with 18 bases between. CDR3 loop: CASSQALQGREQYF. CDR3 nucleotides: TGTGCCAGCAGCCAAGCTTTACAGGGGAGGGAGCAGTACTTC.

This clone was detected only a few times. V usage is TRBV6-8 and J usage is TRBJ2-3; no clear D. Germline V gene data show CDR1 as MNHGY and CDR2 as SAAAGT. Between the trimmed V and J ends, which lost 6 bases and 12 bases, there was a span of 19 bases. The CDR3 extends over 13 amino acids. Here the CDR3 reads CASSDQLETPQYF. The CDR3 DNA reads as TGTGCCAGCAGCGATCAGTTAGAAACCCCCCAGTATTTT.

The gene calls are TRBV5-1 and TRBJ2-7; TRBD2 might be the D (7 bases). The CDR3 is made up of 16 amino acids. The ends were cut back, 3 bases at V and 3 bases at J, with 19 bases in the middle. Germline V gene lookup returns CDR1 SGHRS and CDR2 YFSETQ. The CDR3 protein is CASSSKWLADSYEQYF. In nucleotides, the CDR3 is TGCGCCAGCAGCTCAAAGTGGCTAGCGGACAGCTACGAGCAGTACTTC.

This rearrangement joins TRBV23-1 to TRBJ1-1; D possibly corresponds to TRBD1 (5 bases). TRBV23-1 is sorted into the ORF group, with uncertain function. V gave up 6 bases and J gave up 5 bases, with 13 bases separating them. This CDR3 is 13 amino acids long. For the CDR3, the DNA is TGCGCCAGCAGCCGTGCAGGGAGGACTGAAGCTTTCTTT. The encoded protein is CASSRAGRTEAFF.

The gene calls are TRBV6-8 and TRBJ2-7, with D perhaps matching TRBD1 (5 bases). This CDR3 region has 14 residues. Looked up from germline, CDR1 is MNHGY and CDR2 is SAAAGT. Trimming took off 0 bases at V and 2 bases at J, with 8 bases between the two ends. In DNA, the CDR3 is TGTGCCAGCAGTTACTCGAAACAGGCCTACGAGCAGTACTTC. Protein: CASSYSKQAYEQYF.

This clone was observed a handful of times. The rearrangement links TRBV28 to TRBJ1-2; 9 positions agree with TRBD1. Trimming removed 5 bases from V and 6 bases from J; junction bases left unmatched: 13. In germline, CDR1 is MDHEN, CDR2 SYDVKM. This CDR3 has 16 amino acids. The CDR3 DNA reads TGTGCCAGCAGTATTCAAGCCGGGACAGGGCGTAATGGCTACACCTTC. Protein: CASSIQAGTGRNGYTF.

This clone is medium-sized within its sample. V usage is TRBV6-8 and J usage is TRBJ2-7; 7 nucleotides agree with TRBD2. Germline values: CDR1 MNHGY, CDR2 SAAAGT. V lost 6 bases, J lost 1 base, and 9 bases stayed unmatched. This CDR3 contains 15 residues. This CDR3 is CASREGGTNSYEQYF. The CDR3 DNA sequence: TGTGCCAGCAGAGAAGGAGGGACTAATTCCTACGAGCAGTACTTC.

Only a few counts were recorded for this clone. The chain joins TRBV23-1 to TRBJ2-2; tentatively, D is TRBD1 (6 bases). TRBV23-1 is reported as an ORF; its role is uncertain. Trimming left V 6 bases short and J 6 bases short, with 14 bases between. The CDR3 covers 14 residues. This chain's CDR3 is CASSWQGTAGELFF. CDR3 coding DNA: TGCGCCAGCAGCTGGCAGGGGACGGCCGGGGAGCTGTTTTTT.

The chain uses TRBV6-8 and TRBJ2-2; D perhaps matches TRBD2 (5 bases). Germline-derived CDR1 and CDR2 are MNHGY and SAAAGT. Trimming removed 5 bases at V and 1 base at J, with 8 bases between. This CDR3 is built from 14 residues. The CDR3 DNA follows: TGTGCCAGCAGTGAGGGCCTGAACACCGGGGAGCTGTTTTTT. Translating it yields CASSEGLNTGELFF.

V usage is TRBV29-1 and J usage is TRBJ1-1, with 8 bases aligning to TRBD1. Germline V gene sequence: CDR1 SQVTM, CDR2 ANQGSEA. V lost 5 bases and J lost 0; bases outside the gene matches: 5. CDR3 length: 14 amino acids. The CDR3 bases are TGCAGCGTTCGCGGACAGGGCGTGAACACTGAAGCTTTCTTT. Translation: CSVRGQGVNTEAFF.

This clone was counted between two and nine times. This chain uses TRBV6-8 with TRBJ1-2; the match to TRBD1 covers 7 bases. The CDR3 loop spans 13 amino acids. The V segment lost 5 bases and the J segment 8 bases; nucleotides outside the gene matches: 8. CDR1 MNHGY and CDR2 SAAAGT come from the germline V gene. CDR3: CASSATGTVGYTF. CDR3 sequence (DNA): TGTGCCAGCAGTGCAACCGGGACAGTGGGCTACACCTTC.

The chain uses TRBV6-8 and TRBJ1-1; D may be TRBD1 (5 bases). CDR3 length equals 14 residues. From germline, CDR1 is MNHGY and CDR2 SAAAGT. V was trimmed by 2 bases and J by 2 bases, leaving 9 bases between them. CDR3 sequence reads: CASSYLGTNTEAFF. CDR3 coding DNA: TGTGCCAGCAGTTACCTAGGGACTAACACTGAAGCTTTCTTT.

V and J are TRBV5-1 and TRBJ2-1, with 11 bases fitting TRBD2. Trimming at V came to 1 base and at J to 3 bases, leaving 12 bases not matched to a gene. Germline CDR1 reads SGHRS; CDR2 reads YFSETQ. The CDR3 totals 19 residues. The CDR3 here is CASSLRSLAGGGNYNEQFF. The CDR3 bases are TGCGCCAGCAGCTTGAGGTCCCTAGCGGGGGGCGGCAACTACAATGAGCAGTTCTTC. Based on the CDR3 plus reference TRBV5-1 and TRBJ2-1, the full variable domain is KAGVTQTPRYLIKTRGQQVTLSCSPISGHRSVSWYQQTPGQGLQFLFEYFSETQRNKGNFPGRFSGRQFSNSRSEMNVSTLELGDSALYLCASSLRSLAGGGNYNEQFFGPGTRLTVL.

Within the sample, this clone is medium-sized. CDR3 nucleotides: TGTGCCAGCAGTGACGAGGCAGGAACGGGCCAGCCCCAGCATTTT. Its translation: CASSDEAGTGQPQHF. The chain uses TRBV9 and TRBJ1-5; D remains unclear. Trimming took 5 bases from V and 7 from J, leaving 19 bases between them. This CDR3 is 15 amino acids long. Germline V gene sequence: CDR1 SGDLS, CDR2 YYNGEE.

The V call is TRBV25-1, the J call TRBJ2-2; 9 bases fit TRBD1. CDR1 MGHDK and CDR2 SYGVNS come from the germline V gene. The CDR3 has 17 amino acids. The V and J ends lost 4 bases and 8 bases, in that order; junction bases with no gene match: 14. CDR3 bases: TGTGCCAGCAGTGCCCGGAGAGGGACAGGGTCCAGGGGGGAGCTGTTTTTT. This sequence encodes CASSARRGTGSRGELFF.

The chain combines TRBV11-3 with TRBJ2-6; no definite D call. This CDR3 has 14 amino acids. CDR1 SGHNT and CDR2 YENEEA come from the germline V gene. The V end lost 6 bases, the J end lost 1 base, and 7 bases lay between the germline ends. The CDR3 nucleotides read TGTGCCAGCAGTATGACATCTGGGGCCAACGTCCTGACTTTC. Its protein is CASSMTSGANVLTF.

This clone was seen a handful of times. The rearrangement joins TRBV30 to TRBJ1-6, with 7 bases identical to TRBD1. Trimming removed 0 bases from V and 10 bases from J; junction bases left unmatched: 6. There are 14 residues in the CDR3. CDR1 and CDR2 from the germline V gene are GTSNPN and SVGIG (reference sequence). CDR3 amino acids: CAWSVHRGGSPLHF. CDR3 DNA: TGTGCCTGGAGTGTACACAGGGGAGGCTCACCCCTCCACTTT.

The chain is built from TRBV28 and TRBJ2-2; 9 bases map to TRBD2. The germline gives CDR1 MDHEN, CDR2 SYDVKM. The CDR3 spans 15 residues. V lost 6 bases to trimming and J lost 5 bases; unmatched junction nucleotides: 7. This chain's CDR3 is CASRAGGSRTGELFF. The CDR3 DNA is TGTGCCAGCAGAGCGGGGGGCAGTCGGACCGGGGAGCTGTTTTTT.

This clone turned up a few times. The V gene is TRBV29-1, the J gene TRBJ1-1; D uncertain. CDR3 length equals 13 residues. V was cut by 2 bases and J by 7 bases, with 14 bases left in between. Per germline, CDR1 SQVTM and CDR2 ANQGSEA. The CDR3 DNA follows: TGCAGCGTTGAATACGGCCCCGGATATGAAGCTTTCTTT. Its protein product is CSVEYGPGYEAFF.